These 25 T cell receptor beta chains originate from one sample sequenced in a study of T cells after posttransplantation cyclophosphamide. Profiling relied on immunoSEQ multiplex PCR, and the TCRdb table lists in-frame clones only, not all of them. Of 15,000 to 20,000 clones in the sample, roughly 80% are singletons; the top ten hold approximately 29%. A marrow graft followed busulfan-fludarabine conditioning, with cyclophosphamide on days +3 and +4. The material sequenced was CD8+ T cells sorted from PBMCs, taken approximately 2,000 days after a stem cell transplant with posttransplant cyclophosphamide. All receptors derive from a female patient between 40 and 55 years old who received an allogeneic stem cell transplant from a related donor, was CMV-positive, and had no GVHD. The T cells may partly be graft donor cells.

This clone was seen a single time. The chain joins TRBV6-1 to TRBJ2-7; a weak D match, TRBD2 (5 bases). Germline V gene sequence: CDR1 MNHNS, CDR2 SASEGT. This CDR3 comprises 15 residues. With 5 bases removed from V and 6 bases from J, the gap between germline ends came to 20 bases. This CDR3 is CASSPPGSYWSEQYF. CDR3 coding DNA: TGTGCCAGCAGTCCGCCGGGAAGCTATTGGTCCGAGCAGTACTTC.

This clone was seen ten or more times. The CDR3 spells CASSPGGMREQYF. In nucleotides, the CDR3 is TGTGCCAGCAGCCCGGGGGGAATGAGGGAGCAGTACTTC. The chain links TRBV4-2 to TRBJ2-7, with 7 bases identical to TRBD2. This CDR3 is 13 amino acids long. From germline, CDR1 is LGHNA and CDR2 YNFKEQ. Unmatched junction bases numbered 7, after V lost 4 bases and J lost 7 bases.

The chain joins TRBV18 to TRBJ2-7; 9 nucleotides line up with TRBD1. V trimming: 3 bases; J trimming: 0 bases; junction bases outside the gene matches: 6. The CDR3 contains 16 residues. The germline V gene encodes CDR1 KGHSH and CDR2 LQKENI. The CDR3 nucleotides read TGTGCCAGCTCACCTAGGACAGGGGTTAGCTCCTACGAGCAGTACTTC. It codes for CASSPRTGVSSYEQYF.

V and J are TRBV28 and TRBJ1-4, with TRBD1 identical over 11 bases. The junction had 5 bases not matched to a gene; V was cut back by 3 bases and J by 5 bases. The V gene's germline CDR1 is MDHEN and CDR2 SYDVKM. There are 16 residues in the CDR3. CDR3 sequence (DNA): TGTGCCAGCAGTTTTCTATGGGACAGGGGGAATGAAAAACTGTTTTTT. Protein: CASSFLWDRGNEKLFF.

The chain recombines TRBV6-1 with TRBJ2-1, with TRBD1 identical over 10 bases. Trimming removed 10 bases from V and 5 bases from J; junction bases left unmatched: 8. Germline CDR1 MNHNS, CDR2 SASEGT. The CDR3 totals 14 residues. The CDR3 DNA follows: TGTGCCACGACCGGGACAGGGGCTGACAATGAGCAGTTCTTC. Translating gives CATTGTGADNEQFF.

V usage is TRBV7-2 and J usage is TRBJ2-2; 9 nucleotides agree with TRBD1. The CDR3 has 18 amino acids. With 2 bases clipped from V and 3 bases from J, the junction kept 10 bases outside the gene matches. Germline lookup yields CDR1 SGHTA and CDR2 FQGNSA. The CDR3: CASSLSAWGQGDTGELFF. The DNA of the CDR3 is TGTGCCAGCAGCTTATCGGCATGGGGACAGGGCGACACCGGGGAGCTGTTTTTT.

CDR3 loop: CASSPWDREETQYF. DNA of the CDR3: TGTGCCAGCAGTCCCTGGGACAGGGAGGAGACCCAGTACTTC. The chain couples TRBV2 to TRBJ2-5; the match to TRBD1 covers 9 bases. Germline lookup yields CDR1 SNHLY and CDR2 FYNNEI. This CDR3 is 14 amino acids long. The V gene end was trimmed by 5 bases and the J gene end by 5 bases; junction bases not matched to a gene: 6.

The chain has TRBV28 and TRBJ2-7, with TRBD1 identical over 8 bases. Trimming at V came to 6 bases and at J to 5 bases, leaving 12 bases not matched to a gene. Looked up from germline, CDR1 is MDHEN and CDR2 is SYDVKM. The CDR3 spans 15 residues. CDR3 DNA: TGTGCCAGCAGGGGGCCCGACAGGGGTTACGACGAGCAGTACTTC. Translation: CASRGPDRGYDEQYF.

This clone was counted once. The chain carries TRBV6-6 and TRBJ1-2; 8 nucleotides align to TRBD1. The CDR3 loop spans 13 amino acids. The trim removed 6 bases at V and 4 bases at J, leaving 4 bases unmatched. CDR1 and CDR2 (germline): MNHNY, SVGAGI (reference sequence). The CDR3 region has the DNA TGTGCCAGCAGGGCAGGGGGCGGCTATGGCTACACCTTC. Its protein product is CASRAGGGYGYTF.

V usage is TRBV7-6 and J usage is TRBJ1-2; 7 nucleotides align to TRBD1. Germline CDR1 is SGHVS and CDR2 is FNYEAQ. The CDR3 is made up of 13 amino acids. V shed 8 bases, J shed 5 bases, and the junction held 8 bases outside the gene matches. This chain's CDR3 is CASGPTGKYGYTF. Here the CDR3 DNA reads TGTGCCAGCGGACCGACAGGGAAATATGGCTACACCTTC.

The chain employs TRBV28 and TRBJ2-5, with D perhaps TRBD1 (6 bases). The V end lost 2 bases, the J end lost 2 bases, and 21 bases lay between the germline ends. CDR1 is MDHEN and CDR2 is SYDVKM in the germline V gene. This CDR3 has 18 residues. The CDR3 reads CASSLPQGHPVGQETQYF. The CDR3 bases are TGTGCCAGCAGTTTACCGCAGGGACATCCAGTTGGGCAAGAGACCCAGTACTTC.

The V and J genes are TRBV4-3 and TRBJ2-5, with 7 bases aligning to TRBD2. The CDR3 spans 15 residues. Germline V lookup: CDR1 LGHNA, CDR2 YSLEER. The J segment lost 5 bases and the V segment lost 3 bases, leaving 9 bases of the junction unmatched. The CDR3 reads CASSQDPGLWETQYF. CDR3 coding DNA: TGCGCCAGCAGCCAGGATCCGGGACTATGGGAGACCCAGTACTTC.

The chain is built from TRBV9 and TRBJ2-7; 8 bases are a match to TRBD2. This CDR3 comprises 14 residues. V was pared by 3 bases and J by 4 bases, with 6 bases of the junction left unmatched. Germline CDR1 SGDLS, CDR2 YYNGEE. CDR3 DNA sequence: TGTGCCAGCAGCGCGGGCGGGGGGCTTTACGAGCAGTACTTC. It encodes CASSAGGGLYEQYF.

This sequence joins TRBV19 and TRBJ1-6, with a weak D call TRBD1 (6 bases). CDR3 size: 14 residues. Germline values: CDR1 LNHDA, CDR2 SQIVND (reference sequence). Trimming pared 8 bases from V and 6 bases from J, leaving 14 bases between. The CDR3 loop is CASGYTGSNSPLHF. DNA for the CDR3: TGTGCCAGTGGGTACACAGGGAGTAATTCACCCCTCCACTTT. Supplemented by reference TRBV19 and TRBJ1-6, the full variable domain reads DGGITQSPKYLFRKEGQNVTLSCEQNLNHDAMYWYRQDPGQGLRLIYYSQIVNDFQKGDIAEGYSVSREKKESFPLTVTSAQKNPTAFYLCASGYTGSNSPLHFGNGTRLTVT.

V is TRBV11-2 and J is TRBJ2-2, with 9 nucleotides matching TRBD2. From germline, CDR1 is SGHAT and CDR2 FQNNGV. The ends lost 3 bases at V and 6 bases at J; junction bases unmatched: 5. This CDR3 has 15 amino acids. CDR3 region: CASSFGGGGPGELFF. Here the CDR3 DNA reads TGTGCCAGCAGCTTCGGCGGGGGGGGGCCCGGGGAGCTGTTTTTT.

A single count supports this clone. V usage is TRBV5-1 and J usage is TRBJ1-5; 9 bases are shared with TRBD1. Trimming at V came to 5 bases and at J to 3 bases, leaving 6 bases not matched to a gene. This CDR3 is 15 amino acids long. Per the germline V gene, CDR1 is SGHRS and CDR2 is YFSETQ. The CDR3 region is CASSSLQGANQPQHF. CDR3 in DNA: TGCGCCAGCAGTTCACTACAGGGGGCCAATCAGCCCCAGCATTTT.

By share, this clone ranks as large. The chain employs TRBV9 and TRBJ2-1; the match to TRBD2 covers 8 bases. This CDR3 region has 14 residues. In germline, CDR1 is SGDLS, CDR2 YYNGEE. Trimming removed 3 bases from V and 6 bases from J; junction bases left unmatched: 5. CDR3 region: CASSASGTSNEQFF. CDR3 sequence (DNA): TGTGCCAGCAGCGCCTCCGGGACTAGCAATGAGCAGTTCTTC.

The rearrangement links TRBV6-5 to TRBJ1-1; possibly TRBD1 for D (5 bases). This CDR3 contains 15 residues. Trimming shortened V by 0 bases and J by 4 bases, and 12 bases separated the two germline ends. The germline CDR1 and CDR2 sequences are MNHEY and SVGAGI. This CDR3 reads CASSYSAGPATEAFF. In DNA, the CDR3 is TGTGCCAGCAGTTACTCCGCGGGGCCGGCCACTGAAGCTTTCTTT.

The chain is built from TRBV19 and TRBJ1-1; 11 nucleotides line up with TRBD1. Trimming took 10 bases from V and 0 from J; bases not matched to a gene: 13. Germline CDR1 and CDR2: LNHDA and SQIVND (reference sequence). The CDR3 has 17 amino acids. CDR3 coding DNA: TGTGCCATTTTGCCTGGGACAGGGGGTTTGGTGAACACTGAAGCTTTCTTT. Translating gives CAILPGTGGLVNTEAFF.

This rearrangement joins TRBV6-5 to TRBJ1-1; 7 bases agree with TRBD1. Unmatched junction bases numbered 4, after V lost 6 bases and J lost 0 bases. The CDR3 is made up of 14 amino acids. CDR1 and CDR2 (germline): MNHEY, SVGAGI. The CDR3 DNA reads as TGTGCCAGCAGGCCACAGGGGCTGAACACTGAAGCTTTCTTT. This gives the protein CASRPQGLNTEAFF.

The V gene is TRBV4-2, the J gene TRBJ2-1, with 7 bases aligning to TRBD2. Per the germline V gene, CDR1 is LGHNA and CDR2 is YNFKEQ. This CDR3 has 14 amino acids. V lost 1 base to trimming and J lost 6 bases; unmatched junction nucleotides: 3. The CDR3 nucleotides are TGTGCCAGCAGCCAAGTCACGGGGGGCAATGAGCAGTTCTTC. This encodes CASSQVTGGNEQFF.

The chain joins TRBV7-6 to TRBJ1-1; possibly TRBD1 for D (5 bases). Per germline, CDR1 SGHVS and CDR2 FNYEAQ. The CDR3 runs to 13 residues. Trimming pared 8 bases from V and 1 base from J, leaving 11 bases between. The DNA of the CDR3 is TGTGCCAGCCTCGGGGGGGGGAACACTGAAGCTTTCTTT. This translates into CASLGGGNTEAFF.

This clone was seen only once. This chain uses TRBV5-1 with TRBJ1-5; the match to TRBD1 covers 9 bases. The V and J ends lost 0 bases and 4 bases, in that order; junction bases with no gene match: 2. There are 15 residues in the CDR3. Germline V lookup: CDR1 SGHRS, CDR2 YFSETQ. CDR3 nucleotide sequence: TGCGCCAGCAGCTTGGGGGGACAGGGAAATCAGCCCCAGCATTTT. Protein: CASSLGGQGNQPQHF. The whole variable domain, remainder taken from reference TRBV5-1 and TRBJ1-5, is KAGVTQTPRYLIKTRGQQVTLSCSPISGHRSVSWYQQTPGQGLQFLFEYFSETQRNKGNFPGRFSGRQFSNSRSEMNVSTLELGDSALYLCASSLGGQGNQPQHFGDGTRLSIL.

The chain employs TRBV7-9 and TRBJ2-2, with a tentative D call TRBD1 (5 bases). V lost 1 base and J lost 6, with 12 bases in between. CDR1 and CDR2 from the germline V gene are SEHNR and FQNEAQ (reference sequence). This CDR3 contains 15 residues. CDR3 protein: CASSLVVRVPGELFF. Written as DNA, the CDR3 is TGTGCCAGCAGCTTAGTTGTCAGGGTCCCCGGGGAGCTGTTTTTT.

The chain is built from TRBV7-3 and TRBJ2-3; 7 nucleotides agree with TRBD2. After removal of 4 bases from V and 3 bases from J, the junction contained 4 bases not matched to a gene. The CDR3 spans 14 residues. Germline V lookup: CDR1 SGHTA, CDR2 FQGTGA. CDR3 nucleotide sequence: TGTGCCAGCAGCTCTAGGGGAGGGACAGATACGCAGTATTTT. Amino acids: CASSSRGGTDTQYF.